This TCR beta chain was recovered during a study of blood T cell repertoires in COVID-19. About the research overall: Samples representing acute and convalescent COVID-19 were sourced from the United States, Italy and Spain. Sources were T cells, B-cell-depleted T cells, or PBMCs; the material itself was cDNA or gDNA.

CDR1 and CDR2 (germline): SQVTM, ANQGSEA. This CDR3 spans 13 amino acids. The V and J ends lost 4 bases and 1 base respectively, with 9 bases between them. Per the original methods: Researchers report that nucleated cell counts were estimated from reference gene primer amplification. TCRdb's copy holds only in-frame clones and misses some; the assay was immunoSEQ multiplex PCR. D and trimming were read from the DNA, whereas the V and J calls and clone size are those reported in that table. The sample comprises 200,000 or so clones, 80% to 85% of which are singletons, and about a fifth rests with the top ten.

V usage is TRBV29-1 and J usage is TRBJ2-3, with D perhaps matching TRBD2 (6 bases). Sequenced material: peripheral blood. The origin of this receptor is a human donor in a cohort sampled during active COVID-19. CDR3 nucleotides: TGCAGCGTTGTCGCTAGCGGCACAGATACGCAGTATTTT. It translates to CSVVASGTDTQYF.